This TCR beta chain was recovered during a study of identical twins. Study outcomes and limitations: Out-of-frame beta chain sequences displayed weaker excess sharing between twins.

The germline CDR1 and CDR2 sequences are DFQATT and SNEGSKA (reference sequence). Trimming shortened V by 5 bases and J by 5 bases, and 12 bases separated the two germline ends. The CDR3 loop spans 12 amino acids. A single record per CDR3 protein comes from TCRdb applying MiXCR to the 5' RACE reads. The sample shows roughly 720,000 distinct CDR3 sequences, 15% to 20% of them seen only once. The sample holds a few counts of this clonotype. Its antigen is unknown. The same sample was also used in a study of T cells expressing NK-cell markers. That work contributes: Sequencing covered eight donors, seven HCMV-seropositive and one seronegative.

V usage is TRBV20-1 and J usage is TRBJ2-5; tentatively, D is TRBD1 or TRBD2 (6 bases each). This TCR was sampled from a young woman in good health. What was sequenced was PBMCs. The CDR3 DNA is TGCAGTGCTTGGGGGGCCCAGGAGACCCAGTACTTC. This encodes CSAWGAQETQYF.